The T cell receptor (beta chain) under discussion was sequenced for a study of response to subunit inactivated influenza vaccine. This clonotype was detected ten times or more. The CDR3 covers 15 residues. V lost 3 bases and J 0 bases, leaving 9 bases between the germline ends. The germline gives CDR1 MDHEN, CDR2 SYDVKM. TCRdb reprocessed the RT-PCR reads with MiXCR, giving one entry per CDR3 protein. In the table there are approximately 250,000 distinct CDR3 sequences, 9% to 15% of which are singletons. The specimen comprised non-naive T cells sorted from PBMCs, sampled about 14 days before vaccination. The rearrangement joins TRBV28 to TRBJ1-5; D call uncertain. This TCR derives from a man in his forties or fifties who received an inactivated influenza vaccine. CDR3 nucleotide sequence: TGTGCCAGCAGTTTGTTGGCCAGTAGCAATCAGCCCCAGCATTTT. This translates into CASSLLASSNQPQHF.